A single sample is the source of the 12 T cell receptor beta chains below, sequenced in a study of metastatic and nonmetastatic thyroid tumors. TCRdb re-called clones via MiXCR from the PCR reads. The table lists around 34,000 clones, 20% to 25% of them singletons. Thyroid surgery had not been preceded by any treatment in any patient. Source material: tumor tissue. All receptors come from a male donor with papillary thyroid cancer or a benign thyroid nodule (not recorded which). Some clones in this sample may be carry-over from other donors' samples.

This clone was picked up many times. The chain joins TRBV11-1 to TRBJ2-3; possible D gene TRBD2, 6 bases. With 7 bases removed from V and 0 bases from J, the gap between germline ends came to 20 bases. The germline V gene has CDR1 SGHAT and CDR2 FQDESV (reference sequence). This CDR3 comprises 17 residues. CDR3 sequence: CASTPMTSRFSTDTQYF. CDR3 sequence (DNA): TGTGCCAGCACCCCCATGACTAGTCGGTTTAGCACAGATACGCAGTATTTT.

V is TRBV19 and J is TRBJ2-1, with 10 bases lining up with TRBD2. The germline V gene encodes CDR1 LNHDA and CDR2 SQIVND (reference sequence). The CDR3 contains 17 residues. Trimming cost V 6 bases and J 2 bases; bases outside gene matches: 10. The CDR3 here is CASRKSEAGGTYNEQFF. In DNA, the CDR3 is TGTGCCAGTAGGAAATCCGAAGCGGGAGGGACCTACAATGAGCAGTTCTTC. Looking up the rest from reference TRBV19 and TRBJ2-1 gives the full variable domain: DGGITQSPKYLFRKEGQNVTLSCEQNLNHDAMYWYRQDPGQGLRLIYYSQIVNDFQKGDIAEGYSVSREKKESFPLTVTSAQKNPTAFYLCASRKSEAGGTYNEQFFGPGTRLTVL.

This clone was counted at least ten times. The chain combines TRBV20-1 with TRBJ2-3; no definite D call. CDR3 length equals 15 residues. The germline V gene has CDR1 DFQATT and CDR2 SNEGSKA (reference sequence). The V gene lost 1 base and the J gene lost 2 bases, with 13 bases spanning the gap. CDR3 bases: TGCAGTGCTAGAGGTGAGGCCAAAAACACAGATACGCAGTATTTT. Translation: CSARGEAKNTDTQYF.

V and J are TRBV18 and TRBJ2-2; D ambiguous. CDR1 KGHSH and CDR2 LQKENI come from the germline V gene. The CDR3 is 14 residues long. V lost 0 bases and J lost 5, with 7 bases in between. CDR3 loop: CASSPPPGTGELFF. CDR3 DNA sequence: TGTGCCAGCTCACCACCGCCTGGGACCGGGGAGCTGTTTTTT.

Ten or more counts support this clone. The chain has TRBV11-1 and TRBJ2-3; D is uncertain. Germline V gives CDR1 SGHAT, CDR2 FQDESV (reference sequence). The V gene lost 1 base and the J gene lost 2 bases, with 10 bases spanning the gap. CDR3 length equals 15 residues. CDR3 bases: TGTGCCAGCAGCTTAGAACGGAGTATCACAGATACGCAGTATTTT. As protein: CASSLERSITDTQYF. The variable domain in full, completed from reference TRBV11-1 and TRBJ2-3, reads EAEVAQSPRYKITEKSQAVAFWCDPISGHATLYWYRQILGQGPELLVQFQDESVVDDSQLPKDRFSAERLKGVDSTLKIQPAELGDSAMYLCASSLERSITDTQYFGPGTRLTVL.

Points on this clone: At one end the junction does not follow the germline gene, possibly because of a read error. The J gene is TRBJ2-7, the V gene TRBV6-1, with 9 bases aligning to TRBD2. CDR3 length: 15 amino acids. Per the germline V gene, CDR1 is MNHNS and CDR2 is SASEGT. The DNA for the CDR3 is TGTGCCAGTAGTGAAAGAGGGACTAGCCGATACGAGCAGTACTTC. Residues: CASSERGTSRYEQYF.

In this sample, this clone turned up once. V usage is TRBV7-3 and J usage is TRBJ1-1; TRBD1 is a possible D gene (6 bases). Germline assignment: CDR1 SGHTA and CDR2 FQGTGA. The CDR3 is 14 amino acids. Between the trimmed V and J ends, which lost 5 bases and 5 bases, there was a span of 15 bases. The CDR3: CASSAEGGLTEAFF. The CDR3 region has the DNA TGTGCCAGCAGCGCAGAGGGGGGCTTGACTGAAGCTTTCTTT.

The table lists this clone with many counts. This chain connects TRBV28 to TRBJ1-2; a possible D gene is TRBD1 (5 bases). V dropped 2 bases and J dropped 8 bases, with 12 bases sitting between them. Germline V gene data show CDR1 as MDHEN and CDR2 as SYDVKM. This CDR3 contains 13 residues. CDR3 in amino acids: CASSLRSGSGYTF. The CDR3 nucleotides read TGTGCCAGCAGTTTACGGTCAGGGAGCGGCTACACCTTC.

The chain has TRBV3-1 and TRBJ2-4; D gene uncertain. The V gene's germline CDR1 is LGHDT and CDR2 YNNKEL (reference sequence). Trimming removed 1 base at V and 2 bases at J, with 15 bases between. The CDR3 loop spans 17 amino acids. This CDR3 reads CASSQGPALRPKNIQYF. CDR3 nucleotides: TGTGCCAGCAGCCAAGGTCCCGCCTTGCGGCCCAAAAACATTCAGTACTTC.

At least ten counts were recorded for this clone. The rearrangement links TRBV2 to TRBJ2-4; D not certain. Germline assignment: CDR1 SNHLY and CDR2 FYNNEI. The CDR3 is 16 residues long. With 1 base removed from V and 1 base from J, the gap between germline ends came to 11 bases. CDR3: CASSEGGSRAKNIQYF. In nucleotides, the CDR3 is TGTGCCAGCAGTGAAGGGGGTAGCCGGGCCAAAAACATTCAGTACTTC.

This clone was recorded at least ten times. The chain couples TRBV19 to TRBJ1-5; D gene uncertain. Between the trimmed V and J ends, which lost 3 bases and 2 bases, there was a span of 11 bases. CDR1 LNHDA and CDR2 SQIVND come from the germline V gene (reference sequence). The CDR3 contains 15 residues. DNA of the CDR3: TGTGCCAGTAGTATCCAAGGGCTAGGCAATCAGCCCCAGCATTTT. Translated, it gives CASSIQGLGNQPQHF.

The V and J genes are TRBV30 and TRBJ2-7; unclear D gene. The CDR3 covers 12 residues. CDR1 is GTSNPN and CDR2 is SVGIG in the germline V gene (reference sequence). V lost 2 bases and J 2 bases, leaving 7 bases between the germline ends. The CDR3 sequence is CAWSTDTYEQYF. CDR3 in DNA: TGTGCCTGGAGTACAGACACCTACGAGCAGTACTTC.